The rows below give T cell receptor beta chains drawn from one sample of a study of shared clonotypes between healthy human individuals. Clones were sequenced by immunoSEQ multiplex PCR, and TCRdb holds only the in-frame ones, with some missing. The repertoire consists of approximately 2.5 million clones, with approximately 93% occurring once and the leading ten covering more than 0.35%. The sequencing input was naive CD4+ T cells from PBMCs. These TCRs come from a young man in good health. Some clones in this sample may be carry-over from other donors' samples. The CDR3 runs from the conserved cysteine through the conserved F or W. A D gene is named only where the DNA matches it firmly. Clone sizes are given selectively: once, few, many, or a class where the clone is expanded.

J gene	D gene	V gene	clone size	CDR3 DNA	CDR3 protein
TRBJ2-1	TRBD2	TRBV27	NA	TGTGCCAGCAGTTCCGAGCGGGGGTGGAGCTCCTACAATGAGCAGTTCTTC	CASSSERGWSSYNEQFF
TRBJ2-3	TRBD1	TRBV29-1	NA	TGCAGCGTTGCCCAGGGGGCAGATACGCAGTATTTT	CSVAQGADTQYF
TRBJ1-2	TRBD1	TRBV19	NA	TGTGCCACTGTCCCGGGACAGGGTTTCTATGGCTACACCTTC	CATVPGQGFYGYTF
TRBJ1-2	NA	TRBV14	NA	TGTGCCAGCAGCCCTCTCAGGGAGGGGCATGGCTACACCTTC	CASSPLREGHGYTF
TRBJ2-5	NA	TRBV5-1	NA	TGCGCCAGCAGCTTGGCGGCTTTGGAGACCCAGTACTTC	CASSLAALETQYF
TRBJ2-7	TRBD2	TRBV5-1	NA	TGCGCCAGCAGCCCCGGGACTACCACCCTATCCTACGAGCAGTACTTC	CASSPGTTTLSYEQYF
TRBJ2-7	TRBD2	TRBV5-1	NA	TGCGCCAGCAGCCCGATGACTAGCGGGAGTCTCTACGAGCAGTACTTC	CASSPMTSGSLYEQYF
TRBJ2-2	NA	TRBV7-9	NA	TGTGCCAGCAGCTTAGTATCCGGGACTAACACCGGGGAGCTGTTTTTT	CASSLVSGTNTGELFF
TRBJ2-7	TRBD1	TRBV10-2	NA	TGCGCCAGCAGGGCCGACAGGGGCCTCTCCTACGAGCAGTACTTC	CASRADRGLSYEQYF
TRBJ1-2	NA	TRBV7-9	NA	TGTGCCAGCAGCTTAGTTTCGACCTATGCGAGTGACTATGGCTACACCTTC	CASSLVSTYASDYGYTF
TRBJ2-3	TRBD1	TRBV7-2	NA	TGTGCCAGCAGCCCCAAGACAGGGACGGCCACAGATACGCAGTATTTT	CASSPKTGTATDTQYF
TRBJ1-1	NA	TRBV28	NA	TGTGCCAGCACCTCAGGGGTGACTGAAGCTTTCTTT	CASTSGVTEAFF
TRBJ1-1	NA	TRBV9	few	TGTGCCAGCACCCCTGGGGAGGGGAACACTGAAGCTTTCTTT	CASTPGEGNTEAFF
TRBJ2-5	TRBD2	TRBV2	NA	TGTGCCAGCAGTGAAATAGCGGGAACCCAGTACTTC	CASSEIAGTQYF
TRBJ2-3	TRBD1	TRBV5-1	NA	TGCGCCAGCAGCCCGGACAGGAGCACAGATACGCAGTATTTT	CASSPDRSTDTQYF
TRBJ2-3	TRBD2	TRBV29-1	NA	TGCAGCGTTGGAGGGAGGGCCTTAGAGGTTCTGCAGTATTTT	CSVGGRALEVLQYF
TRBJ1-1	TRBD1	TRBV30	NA	TGTGCCTGGGGGACAGGGATGAACACTGAAGCTTTCTTT	CAWGTGMNTEAFF
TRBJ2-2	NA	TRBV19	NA	TGTGCCAGTAGTATTGTGTGGGGAGGGGGCCCCGGGGAGCTGTTTTTT	CASSIVWGGGPGELFF
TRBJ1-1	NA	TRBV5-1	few	TGCGCCAGTAGCCGGGAGACGAACACTGAAGCTTTCTTT	CASSRETNTEAFF
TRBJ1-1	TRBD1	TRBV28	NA	TGTGCCAGCAGTCCACTGTCCGGGACAGGGGGCAGATACACTGAAGCTTTCTTT	CASSPLSGTGGRYTEAFF
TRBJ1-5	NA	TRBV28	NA	TGTGCCAGCAGCCCTAGGGTTTTGGGTCAGCCCCAGCATTTT	CASSPRVLGQPQHF
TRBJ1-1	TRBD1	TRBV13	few	TGTGCCAGCAGCTTCCGTTGGCAGGGGGAAACTGAAGCTTTCTTT	CASSFRWQGETEAFF
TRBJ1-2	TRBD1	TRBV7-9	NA	TGTGCCAGCAGCTTAGCGTTGACCCCCCCGGACAGGGGGTATGGCTACACCTTC	CASSLALTPPDRGYGYTF
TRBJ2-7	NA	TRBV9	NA	TGTGCCAGCAGCGGCGAGTGGGGGTGGGACGAGCAGTACTTC	CASSGEWGWDEQYF
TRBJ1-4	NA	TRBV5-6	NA	TGTGCCAGCAGCCTCACGGGGGTTCGGGAAAAACTGTTTTTT	CASSLTGVREKLFF
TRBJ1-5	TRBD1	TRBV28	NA	TGTGCCAGCAGTTTATTTGGGACAGGCGGAACTCAGCCCCAGCATTTT	CASSLFGTGGTQPQHF
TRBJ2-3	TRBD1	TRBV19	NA	TGTGCCAGCAGCCCCCAGGGGGCAGATACGCAGTATTTT	CASSPQGADTQYF
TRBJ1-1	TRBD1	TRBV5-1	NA	TGCGCCAGCAGCTTGACAGGGGTATCGGGAACTGAAGCTTTCTTT	CASSLTGVSGTEAFF
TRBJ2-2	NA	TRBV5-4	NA	TGTGCCAGCAGCTTGGCGGGAGTACCCACCGGGGAGCTGTTTTTT	CASSLAGVPTGELFF
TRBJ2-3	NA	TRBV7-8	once	TGTGCCAGCAGCTTGACGGACTGGGCAGATACGCAGTATTTT	CASSLTDWADTQYF
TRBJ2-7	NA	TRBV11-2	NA	TGTGCCAGCAGCCCCGCCCCCTGGGACTTGCTGGGAGAGCAGTACTTC	CASSPAPWDLLGEQYF